The 15 T cell receptor beta chains reported below all come from one sample, sequenced in a study of T cell responses to AZD1222 COVID-19 vaccine. Clones were sequenced by immunoSEQ multiplex PCR, and TCRdb holds only the in-frame ones, with some missing. The sample shows approximately 200,000 clones, 90% to 95% of them seen only once. The sample was peripheral blood, taken 28 days after the second AZD1222 dose. These receptors came from an adult who received the AZD1222 COVID-19 vaccine.

V and J are TRBV10-3 and TRBJ2-6, with D tentatively TRBD2 (5 bases). Germline loops: CDR1 ENHRY, CDR2 SYGVKD. The CDR3 is made up of 16 amino acids. V was pared by 4 bases and J by 0 bases, with 10 bases between. The CDR3 DNA reads as TGTGCCATCAGTGCAGGAGGTAGCTCTGGGGCCAACGTCCTGACTTTC. Its translation is CAISAGGSSGANVLTF.

This sequence joins TRBV3-1 (or the pseudogene TRBV3-2) and TRBJ2-4; 10 nucleotides line up with TRBD2. The germline V gene has CDR1 LGHDT and CDR2 YNNKEL (reference sequence). The J segment lost 0 bases and the V segment lost 3 bases, leaving 17 bases of the junction unmatched. The CDR3 has 21 amino acids. CDR3 in amino acids: CASSQDFGLTSGKPAKNIQYF. CDR3 nucleotides: TGTGCCAGCAGCCAGGATTTTGGACTAACTAGCGGGAAGCCAGCCAAAAACATTCAGTACTTC.

The chain joins TRBV30 to TRBJ1-5, with D possibly being TRBD1 (5 bases). The CDR3 covers 13 residues. Trimming shortened V by 5 bases and J by 2 bases, and 10 bases separated the two germline ends. Germline CDR1 reads GTSNPN; CDR2 reads SVGIG (reference sequence). The DNA of the CDR3 is TGTGCCTGGGACCGAGGGGGCAATCAGCCCCAGCATTTT. Its translation: CAWDRGGNQPQHF.

The rearrangement joins TRBV2 to TRBJ2-2; a weak D match, TRBD2 (6 bases). Trimming removed 2 bases from V and 4 bases from J, with 11 bases in between. Germline CDR1 is SNHLY and CDR2 is FYNNEI. The CDR3 runs to 15 residues. CDR3 DNA: TGTGCCAGCAGTGAAATGGGGGGACCCACCGGGGAGCTGTTTTTT. Translated: CASSEMGGPTGELFF. Drawing the rest from reference TRBV2 and TRBJ2-2, the complete variable domain is EPEVTQTPSHQVTQMGQEVILRCVPISNHLYFYWYRQILGQKVEFLVSFYNNEISEKSEIFDDQFSVERPDGSNFTLKIRSTKLEDSAMYFCASSEMGGPTGELFFGEGSRLTVL.

This clone occurred once. J is TRBJ1-1 and V is TRBV5-1; TRBD1 matches at 7 bases. Germline V gives CDR1 SGHRS, CDR2 YFSETQ. The CDR3 is made up of 14 amino acids. The V segment lost 3 bases and the J segment 4 bases; nucleotides outside the gene matches: 6. Here the CDR3 reads CASSYRGLVTEAFF. The CDR3 DNA is TGCGCCAGCAGCTACAGGGGATTGGTCACTGAAGCTTTCTTT. The complete variable domain, with remaining parts taken from reference TRBV5-1 and TRBJ1-1, reads KAGVTQTPRYLIKTRGQQVTLSCSPISGHRSVSWYQQTPGQGLQFLFEYFSETQRNKGNFPGRFSGRQFSNSRSEMNVSTLELGDSALYLCASSYRGLVTEAFFGQGTRLTVV.

The chain uses TRBV24-1 and TRBJ2-2, with 11 bases lining up with TRBD2. Germline CDR1 and CDR2: KGHDR and SFDVKD. The CDR3 consists of 19 residues. The V gene end was trimmed by 12 bases and the J gene end by 3 bases; junction bases not matched to a gene: 20. This CDR3 is CASPDRGTSGLHDTGELFF. The CDR3 DNA sequence: TGTGCCTCCCCCGACCGCGGGACTAGCGGCTTGCACGACACCGGGGAGCTGTTTTTT.

This clone has just a few counts. The V and J genes are TRBV11-3 and TRBJ2-1; TRBD2 matches 14 bases. With 1 base clipped from V and 6 bases from J, the junction kept 8 bases outside the gene matches. The germline V gene has CDR1 SGHNT and CDR2 YENEEA. This CDR3 is built from 18 residues. CDR3 bases: TGTGCCAGCAGCTTAGCCGCCGGGACTAGCGGGAGAGGCAATGAGCAGTTCTTC. This encodes CASSLAAGTSGRGNEQFF.

V usage is TRBV28 and J usage is TRBJ2-7; D remains unclear. The CDR3 covers 13 residues. CDR1 is MDHEN, CDR2 SYDVKM, per germline. Trimming cost V 2 bases and J 0 bases, with 5 bases left between them. The CDR3 nucleotides read TGTGCCAGCAGTTTAGGGCCCTCCTACGAGCAGTACTTC. Translation: CASSLGPSYEQYF. The full variable domain, with the rest looked up from reference TRBV28 and TRBJ2-7, is DVKVTQSSRYLVKRTGEKVFLECVQDMDHENMFWYRQDPGLGLRLIYFSYDVKMKEKGDIPEGYSVSREKKERFSLILESASTNQTSMYLCASSLGPSYEQYFGPGTRLTVT.

In its sample, this clone was seen a few times. The V and J genes are TRBV28 and TRBJ2-7; 9 bases fit TRBD1. Per germline, CDR1 MDHEN and CDR2 SYDVKM. The CDR3 has 16 amino acids. The ends lost 7 bases at V and 3 bases at J; junction bases unmatched: 13. Written as DNA, the CDR3 is TGTGCCAGCATTCATACCTCGGGACAGGGTCACTACGAGCAGTACTTC. Translation: CASIHTSGQGHYEQYF.

The chain joins TRBV7-9 to TRBJ2-7; possibly TRBD2 for D (6 bases). Trimming pared 4 bases from V and 4 bases from J, leaving 17 bases between. Germline V gene lookup returns CDR1 SEHNR and CDR2 FQNEAQ (reference sequence). This CDR3 is 15 amino acids long. The CDR3 is CASSSTGTPVYEQYF. For the CDR3, the DNA is TGTGCCAGCAGCTCCACCGGGACTCCCGTATACGAGCAGTACTTC.

As for this clone: Other DNA variants within this sample encode the same CDR3. V is TRBV5-1 and J is TRBJ1-5; a possible D gene is TRBD1 (6 bases). Trimming cost V 0 bases and J 2 bases, with 9 bases left between them. Germline V CDR1 and CDR2: SGHRS, YFSETQ. The CDR3 runs 15 residues. The CDR3 loop is CASSLEGGRNQPQHF. The CDR3 nucleotides read TGCGCCAGCAGCTTGGAAGGGGGTCGCAATCAGCCCCAGCATTTT.

The V and J genes are TRBV11-3 and TRBJ2-7; the D is unclear. Germline V gives CDR1 SGHNT, CDR2 YENEEA. CDR3 size: 12 residues. Trimming pared 0 bases from V and 13 bases from J, leaving 13 bases between. This CDR3 reads CASSLDPVRIYF. The CDR3 region has the DNA TGTGCCAGCAGCTTAGACCCGGTAAGGATTTACTTC.

The V gene is TRBV6-5, the J gene TRBJ1-1; D uncertain. The V end was cut by 4 bases, the J end by 0 bases, with 15 bases between. CDR1 MNHEY and CDR2 SVGAGI come from the germline V gene. The length of the CDR3 is 16 residues. The CDR3 coding sequence is TGTGCCAGCAGTTTGTCGGTCACAGCTATGAACACTGAAGCTTTCTTT. Amino acid sequence: CASSLSVTAMNTEAFF.

This clone appeared once. J is TRBJ2-7 and V is TRBV9; D might be TRBD2 (8 bases). CDR1 SGDLS and CDR2 YYNGEE come from the germline V gene. This CDR3 has 16 amino acids. V lost 4 bases and J lost 2, with 19 bases in between. The CDR3 sequence is CASSTREGGTAYEQYF. As DNA, the CDR3 is TGTGCCAGCAGCACCCGGGAGGGGGGGACAGCCTACGAGCAGTACTTC.

The V and J genes are TRBV4-3 and TRBJ1-2; unclear D gene. The germline V gene has CDR1 LGHNA and CDR2 YSLEER. The CDR3 has 13 amino acids. V was shortened by 0 bases and J by 8 bases, with 10 bases between the two germline ends. The CDR3 nucleotides read TGCGCCAGCAGCCAAGATATCGGGCGCGGCTACACCTTC. This codes for CASSQDIGRGYTF.